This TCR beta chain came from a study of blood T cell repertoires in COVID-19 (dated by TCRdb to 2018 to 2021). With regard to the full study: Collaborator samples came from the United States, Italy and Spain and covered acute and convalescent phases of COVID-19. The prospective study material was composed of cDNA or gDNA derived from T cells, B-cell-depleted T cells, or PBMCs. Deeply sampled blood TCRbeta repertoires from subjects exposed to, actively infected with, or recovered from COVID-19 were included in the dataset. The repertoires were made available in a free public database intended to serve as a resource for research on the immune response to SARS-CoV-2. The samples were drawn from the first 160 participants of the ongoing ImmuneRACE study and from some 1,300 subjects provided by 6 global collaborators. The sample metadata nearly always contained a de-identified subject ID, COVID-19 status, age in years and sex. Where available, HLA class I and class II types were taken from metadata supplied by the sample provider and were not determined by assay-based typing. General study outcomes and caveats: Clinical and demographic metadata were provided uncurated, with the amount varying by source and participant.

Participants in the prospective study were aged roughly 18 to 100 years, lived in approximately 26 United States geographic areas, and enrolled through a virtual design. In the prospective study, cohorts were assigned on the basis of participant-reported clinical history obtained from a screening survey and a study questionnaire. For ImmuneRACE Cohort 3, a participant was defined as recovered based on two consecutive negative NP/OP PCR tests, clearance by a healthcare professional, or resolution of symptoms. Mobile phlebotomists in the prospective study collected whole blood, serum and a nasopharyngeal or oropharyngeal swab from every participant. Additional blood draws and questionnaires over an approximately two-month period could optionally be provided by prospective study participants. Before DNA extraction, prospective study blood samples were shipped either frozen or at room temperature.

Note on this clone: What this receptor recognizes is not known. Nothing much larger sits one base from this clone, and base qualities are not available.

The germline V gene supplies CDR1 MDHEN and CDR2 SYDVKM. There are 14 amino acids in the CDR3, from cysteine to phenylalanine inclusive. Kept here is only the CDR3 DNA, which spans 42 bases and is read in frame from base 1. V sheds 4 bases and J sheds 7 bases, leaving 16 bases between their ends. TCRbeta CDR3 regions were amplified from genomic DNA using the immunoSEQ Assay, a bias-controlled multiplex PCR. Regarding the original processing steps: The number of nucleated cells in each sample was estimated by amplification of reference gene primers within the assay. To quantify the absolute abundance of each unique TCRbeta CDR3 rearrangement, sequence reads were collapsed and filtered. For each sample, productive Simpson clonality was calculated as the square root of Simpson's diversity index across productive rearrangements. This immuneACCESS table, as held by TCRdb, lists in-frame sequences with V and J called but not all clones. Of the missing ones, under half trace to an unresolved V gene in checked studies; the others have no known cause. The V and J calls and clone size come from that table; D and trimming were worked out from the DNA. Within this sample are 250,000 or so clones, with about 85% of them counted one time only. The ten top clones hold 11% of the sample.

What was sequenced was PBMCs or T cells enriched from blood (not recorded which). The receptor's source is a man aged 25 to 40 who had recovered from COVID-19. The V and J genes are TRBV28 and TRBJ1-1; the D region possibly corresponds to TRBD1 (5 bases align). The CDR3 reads CASSSMAGVGEAFF. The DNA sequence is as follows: TGTGCCAGCAGTTCGATGGCGGGGGTTGGTGAAGCTTTCTTT.